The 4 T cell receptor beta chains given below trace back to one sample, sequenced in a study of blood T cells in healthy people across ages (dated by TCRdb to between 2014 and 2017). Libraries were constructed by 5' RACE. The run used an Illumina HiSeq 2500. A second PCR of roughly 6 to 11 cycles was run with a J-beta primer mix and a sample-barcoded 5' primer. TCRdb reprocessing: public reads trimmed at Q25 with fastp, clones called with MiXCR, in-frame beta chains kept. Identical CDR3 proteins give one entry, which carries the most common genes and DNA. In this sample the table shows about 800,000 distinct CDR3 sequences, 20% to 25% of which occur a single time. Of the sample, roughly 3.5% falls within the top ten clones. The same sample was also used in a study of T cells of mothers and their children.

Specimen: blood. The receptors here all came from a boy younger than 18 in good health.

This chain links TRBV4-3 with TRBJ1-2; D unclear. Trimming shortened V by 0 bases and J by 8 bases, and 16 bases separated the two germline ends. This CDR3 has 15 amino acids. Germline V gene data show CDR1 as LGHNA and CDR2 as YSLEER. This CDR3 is CASSQDPRGQTGYTF. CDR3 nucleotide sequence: TGCGCCAGCAGCCAAGATCCCCGCGGGCAGACGGGCTACACCTTC.

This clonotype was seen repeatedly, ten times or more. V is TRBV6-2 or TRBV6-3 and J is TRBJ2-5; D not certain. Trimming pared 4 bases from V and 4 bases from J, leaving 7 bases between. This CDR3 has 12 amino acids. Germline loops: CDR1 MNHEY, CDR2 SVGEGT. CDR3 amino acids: CASSSTRETQYF. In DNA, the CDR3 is TGTGCCAGCAGTTCCACCCGAGAGACCCAGTACTTC.

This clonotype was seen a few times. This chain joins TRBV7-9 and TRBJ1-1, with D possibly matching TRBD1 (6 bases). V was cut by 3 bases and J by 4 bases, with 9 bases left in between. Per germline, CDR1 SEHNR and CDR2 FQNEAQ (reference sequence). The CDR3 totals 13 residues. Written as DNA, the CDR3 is TGTGCCAGCAGCTTGGGGGACATCACTGAAGCTTTCTTT. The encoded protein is CASSLGDITEAFF.

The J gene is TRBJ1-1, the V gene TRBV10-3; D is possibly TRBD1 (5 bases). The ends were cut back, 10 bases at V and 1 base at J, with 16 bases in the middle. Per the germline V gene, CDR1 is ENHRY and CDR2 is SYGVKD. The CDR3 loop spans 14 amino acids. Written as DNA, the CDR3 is TGTGCCACCACGATAGGGGCGGGGAACACTGAAGCTTTCTTT. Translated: CATTIGAGNTEAFF.